This T cell receptor beta chain was identified during a study of blood T cell repertoires in COVID-19. Seattle patients were enrolled during active infection and followed longitudinally. Original handling: Estimated nucleated cell counts came from reference gene primer amplification. Sequenced by immunoSEQ multiplex PCR; TCRdb stores in-frame clones only, minus some. V and J calls and clone size are given by that table; D and trimming were obtained from the DNA. The sample lists under 400,000 clones; 70% to 90% were seen once. Germline V gene data show CDR1 as GTSNPN and CDR2 as SVGIG (reference sequence). The V and J ends lost 0 bases and 7 bases respectively, with 16 bases between them. This CDR3 region has 16 residues.

The TCR originated in a woman in her 30s with COVID-19, enrolled during active disease. The chain carries TRBV30 and TRBJ1-6, with D tentatively TRBD1 (6 bases). Sequencing input: peripheral blood. The CDR3 here is CAWSVGGAVGNSPLHF. CDR3 DNA sequence: TGTGCCTGGAGTGTTGGGGGCGCCGTCGGAAATTCACCCCTCCACTTT. Variable domain in full (rest from reference TRBV30 and TRBJ1-6): SQTIHQWPATLVQPVGSPLSLECTVEGTSNPNLYWYRQAAGRGLQLLFYSVGIGQISSEVPQNLSASRPQDRQFILSSKKLLLSDSGFYLCAWSVGGAVGNSPLHFGNGTRLTVT.